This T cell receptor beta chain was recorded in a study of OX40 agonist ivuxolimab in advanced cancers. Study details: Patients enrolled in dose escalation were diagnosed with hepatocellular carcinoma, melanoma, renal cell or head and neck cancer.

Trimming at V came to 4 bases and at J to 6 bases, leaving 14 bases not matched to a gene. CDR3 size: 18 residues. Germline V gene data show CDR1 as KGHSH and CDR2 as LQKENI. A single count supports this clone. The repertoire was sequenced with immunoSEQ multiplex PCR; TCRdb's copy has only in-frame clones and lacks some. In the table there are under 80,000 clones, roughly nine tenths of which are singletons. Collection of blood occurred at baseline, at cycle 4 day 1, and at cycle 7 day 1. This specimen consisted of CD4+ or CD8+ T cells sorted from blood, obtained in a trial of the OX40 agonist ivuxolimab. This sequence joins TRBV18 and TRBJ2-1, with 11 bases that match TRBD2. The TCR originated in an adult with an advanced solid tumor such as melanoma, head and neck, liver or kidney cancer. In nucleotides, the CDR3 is TGTGCCAGCTCACTACCGGGCCTAGCGGGGGGCCGGTTCAATGAGCAGTTCTTC. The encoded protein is CASSLPGLAGGRFNEQFF.